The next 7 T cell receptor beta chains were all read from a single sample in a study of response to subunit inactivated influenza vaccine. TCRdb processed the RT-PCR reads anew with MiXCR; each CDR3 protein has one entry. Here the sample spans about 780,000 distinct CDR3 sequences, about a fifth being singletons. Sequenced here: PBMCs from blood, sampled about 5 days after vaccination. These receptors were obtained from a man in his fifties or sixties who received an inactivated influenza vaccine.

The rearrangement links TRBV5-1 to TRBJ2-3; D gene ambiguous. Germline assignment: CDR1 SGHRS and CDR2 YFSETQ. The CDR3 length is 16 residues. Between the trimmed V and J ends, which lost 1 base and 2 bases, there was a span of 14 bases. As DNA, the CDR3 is TGCGCCAGCAGCTTGACCCTAGTTGGGGTCACAGATACGCAGTATTTT. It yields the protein CASSLTLVGVTDTQYF.

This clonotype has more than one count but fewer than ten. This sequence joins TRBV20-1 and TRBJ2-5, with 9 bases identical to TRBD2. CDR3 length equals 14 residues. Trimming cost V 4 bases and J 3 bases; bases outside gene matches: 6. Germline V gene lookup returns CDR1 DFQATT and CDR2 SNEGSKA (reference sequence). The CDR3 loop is CSAISGGGEETQYF. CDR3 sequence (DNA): TGCAGTGCTATTAGCGGGGGAGGAGAAGAGACCCAGTACTTC.

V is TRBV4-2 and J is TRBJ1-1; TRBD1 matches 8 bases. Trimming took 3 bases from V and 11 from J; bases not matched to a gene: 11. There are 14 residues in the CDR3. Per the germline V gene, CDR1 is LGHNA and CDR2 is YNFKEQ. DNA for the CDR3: TGTGCCAGCAGCCAGGCTCTCGGGACAGGTCAGGCTTTCTTT. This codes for CASSQALGTGQAFF.

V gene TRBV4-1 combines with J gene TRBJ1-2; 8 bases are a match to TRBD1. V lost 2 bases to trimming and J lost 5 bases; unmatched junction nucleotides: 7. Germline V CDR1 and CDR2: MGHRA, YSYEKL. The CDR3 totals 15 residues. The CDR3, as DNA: TGCGCCAGCAGCCAAACCGGGACAGGAGTTTATGGCTACACCTTC. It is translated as CASSQTGTGVYGYTF.

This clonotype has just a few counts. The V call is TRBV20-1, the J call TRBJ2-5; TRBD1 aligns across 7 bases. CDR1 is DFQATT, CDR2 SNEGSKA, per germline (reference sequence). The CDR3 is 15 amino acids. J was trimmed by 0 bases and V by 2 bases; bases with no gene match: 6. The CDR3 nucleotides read TGCAGTGCTAGACCTGTACAGGGGTACCAAGAGACCCAGTACTTC. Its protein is CSARPVQGYQETQYF.

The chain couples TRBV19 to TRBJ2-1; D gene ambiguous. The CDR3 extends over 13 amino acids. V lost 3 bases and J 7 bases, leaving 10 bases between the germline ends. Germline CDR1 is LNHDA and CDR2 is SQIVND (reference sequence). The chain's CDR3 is CASSISAPNEQFF. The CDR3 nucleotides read TGTGCCAGTAGTATCTCGGCCCCTAATGAGCAGTTCTTC.

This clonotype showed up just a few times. The CDR3 sequence: CASSLSGPGYNEQFF. CDR3 DNA: TGTGCCAGCAGTTTATCGGGTCCAGGATACAATGAGCAGTTCTTC. This chain uses TRBV27 with TRBJ2-1; D is uncertain. This CDR3 region has 15 residues. Germline V gene sequence: CDR1 MNHEY, CDR2 SMNVEV (reference sequence). V was clipped by 0 bases and J by 4 bases, with 10 bases between them.